The source of this T cell receptor (beta chain) is a study of early T cells in non-severe SARS-CoV-2 infection. Background on the study: Unsorted whole blood bulk RNA was sequenced, with unpaired chains.

The CDR3 has 15 residues. The V gene's germline CDR1 is SGHAT and CDR2 FQNNGV. V was trimmed by 1 base and J by 2 bases, leaving 10 bases between them. Study-wide points: Matches to VDJdb favored anti-spike CD8 responses and missed private and CD4 specificities.

The table lists this clonotype with many counts. Its antigen is currently unknown. The TCR library protocol was used to attach unique molecular identifiers. These identifiers were attached to individual cDNA molecules. TCRdb passed the 5' RACE reads through MiXCR, listing each CDR3 protein once. The sample consists of about 30,000 distinct CDR3 sequences, 5.5% to 7% of them appearing once. Sample: whole blood. The source of this sequence is an adult who was a healthcare worker with PCR-confirmed SARS-CoV-2 infection or an uninfected control (not recorded which). J is TRBJ2-3 and V is TRBV11-2, with unresolved D. CDR3 DNA sequence: TGTGCCAGCAGCTTAGGTTCGCACACCACAGATACGCAGTATTTT. Translation: CASSLGSHTTDTQYF.